Listed below are T cell receptor beta chains from one sample, sequenced in a study of CD8 T cells in Susac syndrome. TCRdb passed the immunoSEQ multiplex PCR reads through MiXCR, listing each CDR3 protein once. The data contain 140,000 or so distinct CDR3 sequences, roughly 96% of them singletons. Sequencing used CD4+ T cells from PBMCs. These receptor sequences come from a human donor with multiple sclerosis. Each CDR3 is given with its conserved first and last residue. A D gene is named only where the DNA matches it firmly. The listing skips clone size in some rows; elsewhere it reads once, few, many or a size class.

len	abundance	v_gene	d_gene	j_gene	CDR3aa	CDR3nt
11	NA	TRBV10-3	TRBD1	TRBJ1-1	CAISRDREAFF	TGTGCCATCAGTAGGGACAGGGAAGCTTTCTTT
13	NA	TRBV13	NA	TRBJ1-1	CASSNNFNTEAFF	TGTGCCAGCAGCAACAACTTCAACACTGAAGCTTTCTTT
13	once	TRBV27	NA	TRBJ1-5	CASSALLGQPQHF	TGTGCCAGCAGTGCCCTTCTTGGTCAGCCCCAGCATTTT
12	NA	TRBV5-1	NA	TRBJ2-7	CASSLEVNEQYF	TGCGCCAGCAGCTTGGAAGTGAACGAGCAGTACTTC
16	NA	TRBV5-6	NA	TRBJ2-5	CASSLFGREVQETQYF	TGTGCCAGCAGCTTGTTTGGCAGGGAGGTACAAGAGACCCAGTACTTC
14	once	TRBV6-5	NA	TRBJ2-2	CASTSGLDTGELFF	TGTGCCAGCACGTCAGGGTTGGACACCGGGGAGCTGTTTTTT
15	NA	TRBV9	TRBD1	TRBJ2-1	CASSETGGAYNEQFF	TGTGCCAGCAGCGAGACAGGGGGCGCCTACAATGAGCAGTTCTTC
15	NA	TRBV2	NA	TRBJ2-3	CASSEAVVGPDTQYF	TGTGCCAGCAGTGAAGCGGTAGTAGGGCCGGATACGCAGTATTTT
13	once	TRBV30	NA	TRBJ2-5	CAWSVGRKETQYF	TGTGCCTGGAGTGTTGGCCGTAAAGAGACCCAGTACTTC
16	once	TRBV15	NA	TRBJ1-5	CATSRDPGRLEQPQHF	TGTGCCACCAGCAGAGACCCGGGCAGGCTAGAACAGCCCCAGCATTTT
14	once	TRBV29-1	TRBD1	TRBJ1-1	CSAGDRGRGTEAFF	TGCAGCGCTGGGGACAGGGGGCGCGGCACTGAAGCTTTCTTT
16	NA	TRBV12-3/TRBV12-4	TRBD2	TRBJ2-1	CASSYPTSRSYNEQFF	TGTGCCAGCAGCTACCCGACTAGCCGGTCCTACAATGAGCAGTTCTTC
17	NA	TRBV7-2	TRBD1	TRBJ2-3	CASSRRSLQGTTDTQYF	TGTGCCAGCAGCCGCCGATCTTTACAGGGGACCACAGATACGCAGTATTTT
18	NA	TRBV12-5	TRBD1	TRBJ1-1	CASGYDRGAMGMNTEAFF	TGTGCTAGTGGCTATGACAGGGGAGCAATGGGAATGAACACTGAAGCTTTCTTT
14	NA	TRBV27	NA	TRBJ1-2	CASSLKGVDYGYTF	TGTGCCAGCAGTTTAAAAGGGGTCGACTATGGCTACACCTTC
16	once	TRBV7-8	TRBD2	TRBJ2-3	CASKGGLAGPTDTQYF	TGTGCCAGCAAGGGGGGACTAGCGGGCCCAACAGATACGCAGTATTTT
14	few	TRBV27	TRBD1	TRBJ2-7	CASSPWDRGYEQYF	TGTGCCAGCAGTCCTTGGGACAGGGGATACGAGCAGTACTTC
15	NA	TRBV25-1	TRBD1	TRBJ2-1	CASSDTGQSYNEQFF	TGTGCCAGCAGTGACACGGGACAGTCGTACAATGAGCAGTTCTTC
15	once	TRBV20-1	NA	TRBJ2-3	CSASFREVSTDTQYF	TGCAGTGCCTCGTTCAGGGAAGTTAGCACAGATACGCAGTATTTT
14	NA	TRBV12-3/TRBV12-4	NA	TRBJ1-6	CASHLGQLNSPLHF	TGTGCCAGCCACCTAGGACAGCTAAATTCACCCCTCCACTTT
14	once	TRBV25-1	NA	TRBJ2-1	CASRSDRGHNEQFF	TGTGCCAGCAGGAGCGACCGGGGCCACAATGAGCAGTTCTTC
12	NA	TRBV20-1	NA	TRBJ2-5	CSPWTAEETQYF	TGCAGCCCATGGACAGCTGAAGAGACCCAGTACTTC
14	NA	TRBV28	NA	TRBJ2-5	CASSLVEGQGGQYF	TGTGCCAGCAGTTTGGTGGAAGGGCAAGGGGGCCAGTACTTC
17	NA	TRBV7-9	NA	TRBJ2-7	CASSLRGSRLQDYEQYF	TGTGCCAGCAGCTTAAGGGGGAGCAGGTTACAAGACTACGAGCAGTACTTC
12	NA	TRBV30	NA	TRBJ2-3	CAWSPFTDTQYF	TGTGCCTGGAGTCCTTTCACAGATACGCAGTATTTT
17	NA	TRBV2	TRBD2	TRBJ2-6	CASSLTSHSSGANVLTF	TGTGCCAGCAGCCTGACTAGCCATAGCTCTGGGGCCAACGTCCTGACTTTC
16	NA	TRBV11-2	TRBD2	TRBJ2-3	CASSSRASGDLDTQYF	TGTGCCAGCAGCTCCCGTGCCAGCGGGGACCTAGATACGCAGTATTTT
13	NA	TRBV30	NA	TRBJ1-5	CAWSNQGNQPQHF	TGTGCCTGGAGTAACCAGGGTAATCAGCCCCAGCATTTT
13	NA	TRBV11-3	TRBD1	TRBJ1-1	CASSLRGGPEAFF	TGTGCCAGCAGCTTACGAGGGGGCCCTGAAGCTTTCTTT
14	NA	TRBV9	TRBD1	TRBJ2-3	CASSSGQGAHTQYF	TGTGCCAGCAGCTCCGGACAGGGGGCACATACGCAGTATTTT
16	NA	TRBV6-5	NA	TRBJ1-2	CASSYSEVRGRRGYTF	TGTGCCAGCAGTTACTCCGAGGTTAGGGGAAGAAGGGGCTACACCTTC
16	NA	TRBV5-1	NA	TRBJ1-2	CASSRARTEGNYGYTF	TGCGCCAGCAGCCGGGCGAGGACGGAGGGGAACTATGGCTACACCTTC
14	NA	TRBV19	NA	TRBJ1-4	CASSVQGFAEKLFF	TGTGCCAGTAGTGTACAGGGCTTTGCTGAAAAACTGTTTTTT
13	NA	TRBV29-1	NA	TRBJ1-3	CSVVMGPGNTIYF	TGCAGCGTTGTGATGGGCCCTGGAAACACCATATATTTT
12	NA	TRBV30	NA	TRBJ1-1	CAWGPRNTEAFF	TGTGCCTGGGGCCCAAGGAACACTGAAGCTTTCTTT
17	NA	TRBV5-1	NA	TRBJ2-3	CASSLEARGAGTDTQYF	TGCGCCAGCAGCTTGGAGGCACGAGGGGCTGGCACAGATACGCAGTATTTT
11	NA	TRBV29-1	NA	TRBJ2-7	CSGGGRYEQYF	TGCAGCGGTGGGGGTAGGTACGAGCAGTACTTC
13	NA	TRBV27	NA	TRBJ2-5	CASRTTGIGTQYF	TGTGCCAGCAGAACTACAGGGATCGGGACCCAGTACTTC
15	once	TRBV2	TRBD1	TRBJ2-3	CASRPGQGALDTQYF	TGTGCCAGCAGACCCGGACAGGGGGCTTTGGATACGCAGTATTTT
12	NA	TRBV6-5	NA	TRBJ2-5	CASSEGQETQYF	TGTGCCAGCAGCGAGGGCCAAGAGACCCAGTACTTC
15	NA	TRBV12-3/TRBV12-4	TRBD1	TRBJ1-2	CASSPYSGGRFGYTF	TGTGCCAGCAGTCCTTACTCAGGGGGCAGGTTTGGCTACACCTTC